A single sample gave rise to the 18 T cell receptor beta chains below, sequenced in a study of shared clonotypes between healthy human individuals. The naive CD8 subset, CD45RO-negative cells positively selected for CCR7, excluded terminally differentiated effector memory CD45RA+ cells. Measured with immunoSEQ multiplex PCR; TCRdb has only the in-frame clones, and not every one. Of roughly 2.1 million clones detected, around 93% appear once; the ten largest clones hold around 1.7%. Sequenced input: naive CD8+ T cells from PBMCs. These receptors were obtained from a man between 18 and 29 years old in good health. Some clones in this sample may be carry-over from other donors' samples.

The chain joins TRBV29-1 to TRBJ1-4; D unclear. V shed 7 bases and J shed 8 bases, with 14 bases lying between them. CDR1 SQVTM and CDR2 ANQGSEA come from the germline V gene. CDR3 length: 12 amino acids. Written as DNA, the CDR3 is TGCAGCGGCCTTCTCGCGGGGGAAAAACTGTTTTTT. It specifies CSGLLAGEKLFF.

The gene calls are TRBV19 and TRBJ2-7; 11 bases fit TRBD2. This CDR3 comprises 17 residues. The V and J ends lost 4 bases and 5 bases, in that order; junction bases with no gene match: 13. The germline V gene has CDR1 LNHDA and CDR2 SQIVND (reference sequence). The CDR3 coding sequence is TGTGCCAGTAGTACGACACTAGCGGGAGATCTGGGCGACGAGCAGTACTTC. It translates to CASSTTLAGDLGDEQYF.

This sequence joins TRBV7-8 and TRBJ2-1; no definite D call. Trimming took 7 bases from V and 1 from J, leaving 14 bases between them. Per germline, CDR1 SGHVS and CDR2 FQNEAQ. This CDR3 has 15 residues. The CDR3 sequence is CASTFRWVSYNEQFF. In DNA form, the CDR3 reads TGTGCCAGCACCTTTAGATGGGTATCCTACAATGAGCAGTTCTTC.

This clone has a single count. The gene calls are TRBV19 and TRBJ2-7; D might be TRBD2 (5 bases). The V and J ends lost 1 base and 4 bases respectively, with 14 bases between them. Germline CDR1 and CDR2: LNHDA and SQIVND (reference sequence). The CDR3 has 15 amino acids. CDR3 DNA: TGTGCCAGTAGTATAGTGCGGAGTAGCGATTACGAGCAGTACTTC. Its protein product is CASSIVRSSDYEQYF. The full variable domain, with the rest looked up from reference TRBV19 and TRBJ2-7, is DGGITQSPKYLFRKEGQNVTLSCEQNLNHDAMYWYRQDPGQGLRLIYYSQIVNDFQKGDIAEGYSVSREKKESFPLTVTSAQKNPTAFYLCASSIVRSSDYEQYFGPGTRLTVT.

This clone was found a few times. The chain employs TRBV19 and TRBJ2-2; 8 positions match TRBD1. After removal of 5 bases from V and 5 bases from J, the junction contained 7 bases not matched to a gene. Germline CDR1 LNHDA, CDR2 SQIVND (reference sequence). The CDR3 runs to 15 residues. CDR3: CASSEGTGSTGELFF. The CDR3 bases are TGTGCCAGTAGTGAAGGGACAGGCAGTACCGGGGAGCTGTTTTTT.

This chain joins TRBV5-4 and TRBJ1-2, with 9 bases that match TRBD1. The CDR3 has 17 residues. Per the germline V gene, CDR1 is SGHNT and CDR2 is YYREEE (reference sequence). V dropped 4 bases and J dropped 5; count of bases not matched to a gene: 15. CDR3 residues: CASSPGTGSRLRYGYTF. For the CDR3, the DNA is TGTGCCAGCAGCCCTGGGACAGGGTCTCGGCTGCGTTATGGCTACACCTTC.

The rearrangement uses TRBV5-5 and TRBJ2-7; 11 nucleotides align to TRBD2. Germline V CDR1 and CDR2: SGHKS, YYEKEE (reference sequence). The CDR3 has 17 amino acids. Losses at the gene ends were 7 bases for V and 1 base for J; bases not matched to a gene: 13. The CDR3 sequence is CASGGRYLAGGSYEQYF. The CDR3 DNA reads TGTGCCAGCGGTGGGCGTTATCTAGCGGGAGGATCCTACGAGCAGTACTTC.

CDR3 protein: CASSEGGRNYGYTF. DNA of the CDR3: TGTGCCAGCAGCGAGGGGGGCCGTAACTATGGCTACACCTTC. The genes are TRBV13 and TRBJ1-2; possible D gene TRBD1, 6 bases. The CDR3 is 14 residues long. The V end was cut by 5 bases, the J end by 1 base, with 11 bases between. Per germline, CDR1 PRHDT and CDR2 FYEKMQ (reference sequence).

Worth noting for this clone: Distinct nucleotide sequences in the sample also encode this CDR3. The chain employs TRBV29-1 and TRBJ2-7, with D tentatively TRBD1 or TRBD2 (6 bases each). Trimming removed 6 bases from V and 3 bases from J, with 15 bases in between. Germline V lookup: CDR1 SQVTM, CDR2 ANQGSEA. The CDR3 consists of 13 residues. Written as DNA, the CDR3 is TGCAGCGTCAGGGGAGGAGAGAGCTACGAGCAGTACTTC. It encodes CSVRGGESYEQYF.

This clone was detected once. The rearrangement links TRBV9 to TRBJ2-5; 7 bases fit TRBD2. Germline CDR1 reads SGDLS; CDR2 reads YYNGEE. V gave up 0 bases and J gave up 1 base; unmatched junction bases: 9. The CDR3 length is 17 residues. In nucleotides, the CDR3 is TGTGCCAGCAGCGTAGAAGCCGGGGGGATCATCCAAGAGACCCAGTACTTC. The encoded protein is CASSVEAGGIIQETQYF.

The chain is built from TRBV30 and TRBJ1-5, with D uncertain. With 4 bases removed from V and 1 base from J, the gap between germline ends came to 8 bases. Germline CDR1 GTSNPN, CDR2 SVGIG (reference sequence). The CDR3 totals 13 residues. CDR3 bases: TGTGCCTGGACCGGGGAGAGCAATCAGCCCCAGCATTTT. This translates into CAWTGESNQPQHF.

The chain recombines TRBV10-3 with TRBJ2-7, with 7 nucleotides matching TRBD2. The CDR3 consists of 15 residues. Germline V gives CDR1 ENHRY, CDR2 SYGVKD. V dropped 0 bases and J dropped 4; count of bases not matched to a gene: 6. CDR3 residues: CAISESRTRQYEQYF. The CDR3 coding sequence is TGTGCCATCAGTGAGTCTCGGACTAGGCAATACGAGCAGTACTTC.

The chain couples TRBV7-6 to TRBJ2-3; TRBD2 matches 9 bases. Germline V gene lookup returns CDR1 SGHVS and CDR2 FNYEAQ. The V and J ends lost 2 bases and 0 bases, in that order; junction bases with no gene match: 0. The CDR3 sequence is 15 residues long. The CDR3 loop reads CASSLTSGSTDTQYF. CDR3 DNA sequence: TGTGCCAGCAGCTTAACTAGCGGGAGCACAGATACGCAGTATTTT. Variable domain in full (rest from reference TRBV7-6 and TRBJ2-3): GAGVSQSPRYKVTKRGQDVALRCDPISGHVSLYWYRQALGQGPEFLTYFNYEAQQDKSGLPNDRFSAERPEGSISTLTIQRTEQRDSAMYRCASSLTSGSTDTQYFGPGTRLTVL.

This chain uses TRBV7-6 with TRBJ2-7; D might be TRBD1 (6 bases). V was clipped by 5 bases and J by 2 bases, with 13 bases between them. CDR3 length: 14 amino acids. Germline assignment: CDR1 SGHVS and CDR2 FNYEAQ. In nucleotides, the CDR3 is TGTGCCAGCAGCGAATCACAGGGACCCTACGAGCAGTACTTC. Its protein product is CASSESQGPYEQYF.

This rearrangement joins TRBV9 to TRBJ2-3; 7 bases agree with TRBD2. The CDR3 is 14 amino acids. The germline V gene has CDR1 SGDLS and CDR2 YYNGEE. V was pared by 3 bases and J by 2 bases, with 3 bases of the junction left unmatched. Here the CDR3 DNA reads TGTGCCAGCAGCGGGACTAGTCCCACAGATACGCAGTATTTT. Amino acid sequence: CASSGTSPTDTQYF.

This chain uses TRBV19 with TRBJ2-3; unclear D gene. Germline-derived CDR1 and CDR2 are LNHDA and SQIVND (reference sequence). CDR3 length: 16 amino acids. V lost 10 bases and J 1 base, leaving 21 bases between the germline ends. This CDR3 is CATSLAPGKGTDTQYF. The CDR3 DNA is TGTGCCACCTCCCTGGCCCCAGGAAAGGGCACAGATACGCAGTATTTT.

The J gene is TRBJ2-1, the V gene TRBV27; D is unresolved. The CDR3 consists of 15 residues. Looked up from germline, CDR1 is MNHEY and CDR2 is SMNVEV (reference sequence). Trimming shortened V by 3 bases and J by 2 bases, and 11 bases separated the two germline ends. This CDR3 is CASSFHLGTYNEQFF. As DNA, the CDR3 is TGTGCCAGCAGTTTTCATCTGGGGACCTACAATGAGCAGTTCTTC.

This sequence joins TRBV19 and TRBJ2-5; D may match TRBD1 or TRBD2 (5 bases each). V was shortened by 7 bases and J by 4 bases, with 22 bases between the two germline ends. The germline gives CDR1 LNHDA, CDR2 SQIVND (reference sequence). The CDR3 length is 16 residues. The CDR3 coding sequence is TGTGCCAGTACCGAATCACACGGGACGGTTCGAGAGACCCAGTACTTC. It specifies CASTESHGTVRETQYF.